The entry that follows covers one TCR beta chain sequence. This sample stems from a study of blood T cell repertoires in COVID-19. In the study overall: Acute and convalescent COVID-19 specimens originated in the United States, Italy and Spain. T cells, B-cell-depleted T cells, or PBMCs supplied cDNA or gDNA.

The CDR3 contains 15 residues. The germline gives CDR1 SGHNT, CDR2 YENEEA. Trimming cost V 4 bases and J 4 bases; bases outside gene matches: 4. Authors' processing steps: Scientists estimated how many nucleated cells there were by amplifying reference gene primers. Generated by immunoSEQ multiplex PCR, the TCRdb table keeps only in-frame clones and is missing some. That table furnishes V, J and clone size, whereas the DNA furnished D and trimming. The data hold about 150,000 clones, with around 84% observed a single time. The sequence derives from a man older than 75 with acute or convalescent COVID-19. The sequencing sample was made of peripheral blood. The V and J genes are TRBV11-3 and TRBJ2-5; 12 positions agree with TRBD2. Here the CDR3 reads CASSYLAGGPETQYF. As DNA, the CDR3 is TGTGCCAGCAGCTACCTAGCGGGGGGGCCAGAGACCCAGTACTTC. The entire variable domain, with the rest obtained from reference TRBV11-3 and TRBJ2-5, is as follows: EAGVVQSPRYKIIEKKQPVAFWCNPISGHNTLYWYLQNLGQGPELLIRYENEEAVDDSQLPKDRFSAERLKGVDSTLKIQPAELGDSAVYLCASSYLAGGPETQYFGPGTRLLVL.